This passage covers 4 T cell receptor beta chains from one sample sequenced in a study of Graves' ophthalmopathy and Graves' hyperthyroidism. The sequenced template was RNA, covering the TCR beta CDR3 region. HTBI primers were employed in first-round RT-PCR, then a second-round multiplex PCR followed. In TCRdb, the multiplex PCR reads were re-called with MiXCR into one record per CDR3 protein. The table shows about 370,000 distinct CDR3 sequences, with roughly 15% occurring only once. The specimen sequenced was peripheral blood. The origin of the receptors is an adult woman with stable Graves' hyperthyroidism.

This clonotype came up many times. The CDR3 is CASSLALDYEQYF. Written as DNA, the CDR3 is TGCGCCAGCAGTCTCGCCCTAGACTACGAGCAGTACTTC. V usage is TRBV4-3 and J usage is TRBJ2-7; D ambiguous. This CDR3 spans 13 amino acids. Germline CDR1 and CDR2: LGHNA and YSLEER. Trimming left V 6 bases short and J 3 bases short, with 12 bases between.

The rearrangement joins TRBV7-2 to TRBJ1-2; TRBD1 matches 8 bases. Germline CDR1 is SGHTA and CDR2 is FQGNSA. CDR3 length equals 14 residues. V gave up 0 bases and J gave up 6 bases; unmatched junction bases: 3. The CDR3 loop reads CASSLASGGDGYTF. CDR3 sequence (DNA): TGTGCCAGCAGCTTAGCTTCAGGGGGCGATGGCTACACCTTC.

This clonotype was counted ten times or more. The rearrangement joins TRBV15 to TRBJ2-5; D call uncertain. Trimming stripped 1 base from V and 5 bases from J, with 5 bases between. CDR1 LNHNV and CDR2 YYDKDF come from the germline V gene (reference sequence). CDR3 size: 12 residues. CDR3 sequence: CATSRVWETQYF. The CDR3, as DNA: TGTGCCACCAGCAGAGTGTGGGAGACCCAGTACTTC. The full variable domain, its missing parts supplied by reference TRBV15 and TRBJ2-5, is DAMVIQNPRYQVTQFGKPVTLSCSQTLNHNVMYWYQQKSSQAPKLLFHYYDKDFNNEADTPDNFQSRRPNTSFCFLDIRSPGLGDTAMYLCATSRVWETQYFGPGTRLLVL.

V gene TRBV6-2 or TRBV6-3 combines with J gene TRBJ2-7; D call uncertain. Trimming shortened V by 2 bases and J by 2 bases, and 10 bases separated the two germline ends. Germline lookup yields CDR1 MNHEY and CDR2 SVGEGT. The CDR3 consists of 14 residues. CDR3 in DNA: TGTGCCAGCAGTTACCCGGCAAACACCTACGAGCAGTACTTC. Protein sequence: CASSYPANTYEQYF.